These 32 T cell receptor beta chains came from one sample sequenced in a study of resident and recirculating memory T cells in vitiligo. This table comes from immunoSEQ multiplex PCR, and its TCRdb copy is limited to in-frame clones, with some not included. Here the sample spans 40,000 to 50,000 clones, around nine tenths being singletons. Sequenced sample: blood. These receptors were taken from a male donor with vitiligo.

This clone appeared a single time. CDR3 sequence: CASSLKGAGNEQFF. In DNA form, the CDR3 reads TGTGCCAGCAGCCTAAAAGGGGCAGGCAATGAGCAGTTCTTC. The chain has TRBV2 and TRBJ2-1; weak D call: TRBD1 (5 bases). The CDR3 has 14 residues. Germline V gene sequence: CDR1 SNHLY, CDR2 FYNNEI. V was pared by 6 bases and J by 6 bases, with 15 bases between.

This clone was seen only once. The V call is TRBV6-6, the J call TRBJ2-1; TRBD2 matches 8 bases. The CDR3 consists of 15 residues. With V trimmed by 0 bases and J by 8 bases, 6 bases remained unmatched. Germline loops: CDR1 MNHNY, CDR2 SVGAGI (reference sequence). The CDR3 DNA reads TGTGCCAGCAGTTACTCCGGGGGGGCCGTGGATGAGCAGTTCTTC. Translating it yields CASSYSGGAVDEQFF.

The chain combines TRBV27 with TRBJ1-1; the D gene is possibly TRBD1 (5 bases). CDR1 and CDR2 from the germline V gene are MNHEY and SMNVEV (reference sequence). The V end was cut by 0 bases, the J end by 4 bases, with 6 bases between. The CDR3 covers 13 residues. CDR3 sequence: CASSLSGVTEAFF. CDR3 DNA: TGTGCCAGCAGTTTATCAGGGGTCACTGAAGCTTTCTTT.

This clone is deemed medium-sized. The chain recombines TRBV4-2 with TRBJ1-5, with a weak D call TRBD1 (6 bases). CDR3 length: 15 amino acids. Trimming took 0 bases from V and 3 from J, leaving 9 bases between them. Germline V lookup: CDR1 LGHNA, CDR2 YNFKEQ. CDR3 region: CASSQDGDNNQPQHF. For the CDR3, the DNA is TGTGCCAGCAGCCAAGATGGGGACAACAATCAGCCCCAGCATTTT.

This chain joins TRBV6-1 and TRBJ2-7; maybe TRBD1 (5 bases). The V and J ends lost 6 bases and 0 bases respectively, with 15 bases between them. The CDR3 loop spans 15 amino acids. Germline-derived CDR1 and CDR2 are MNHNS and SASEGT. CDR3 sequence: CASRDVGLSSYEQYF. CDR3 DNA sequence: TGTGCCAGCAGGGATGTGGGGCTAAGCTCCTACGAGCAGTACTTC.

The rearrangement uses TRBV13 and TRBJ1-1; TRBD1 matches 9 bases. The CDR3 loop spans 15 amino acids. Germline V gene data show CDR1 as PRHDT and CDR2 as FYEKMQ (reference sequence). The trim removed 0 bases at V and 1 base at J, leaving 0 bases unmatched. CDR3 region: CASSLGGQGNTEAFF. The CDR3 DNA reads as TGTGCCAGCAGCTTAGGGGGACAGGGGAACACTGAAGCTTTCTTT.

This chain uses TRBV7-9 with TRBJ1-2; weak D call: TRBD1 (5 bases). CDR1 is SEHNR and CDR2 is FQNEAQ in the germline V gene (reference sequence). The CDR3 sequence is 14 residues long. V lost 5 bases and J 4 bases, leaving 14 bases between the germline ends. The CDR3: CASSPDVGGYGYTF. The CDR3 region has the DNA TGTGCCAGCAGCCCGGATGTGGGGGGCTATGGCTACACCTTC.

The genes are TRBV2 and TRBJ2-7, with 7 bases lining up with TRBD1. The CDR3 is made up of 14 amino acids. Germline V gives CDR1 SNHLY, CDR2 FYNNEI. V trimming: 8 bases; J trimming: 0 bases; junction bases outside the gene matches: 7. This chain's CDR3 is CASRPDRSSYEQYF. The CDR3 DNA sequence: TGTGCCAGCCGCCCGGACAGGAGCTCCTACGAGCAGTACTTC.

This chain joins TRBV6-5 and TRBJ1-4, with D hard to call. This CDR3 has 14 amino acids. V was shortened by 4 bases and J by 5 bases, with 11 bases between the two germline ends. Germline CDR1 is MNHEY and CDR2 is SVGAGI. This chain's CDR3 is CASSLQPTNEKLFF. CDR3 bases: TGTGCCAGCAGTTTACAGCCTACCAATGAAAAACTGTTTTTT.

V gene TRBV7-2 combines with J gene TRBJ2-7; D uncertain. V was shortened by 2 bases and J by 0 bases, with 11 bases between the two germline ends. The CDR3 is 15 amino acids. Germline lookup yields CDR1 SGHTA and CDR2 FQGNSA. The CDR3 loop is CASSLQAMFSYEQYF. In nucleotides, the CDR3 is TGTGCCAGCAGCTTACAGGCCATGTTCTCCTACGAGCAGTACTTC.

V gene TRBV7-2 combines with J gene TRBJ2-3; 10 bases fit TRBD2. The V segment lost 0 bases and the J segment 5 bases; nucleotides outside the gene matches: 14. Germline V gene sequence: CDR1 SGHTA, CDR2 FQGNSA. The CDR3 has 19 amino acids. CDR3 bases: TGTGCCAGCAGCTTAGCGACAGGGGCACTAGCGGGGCTTGGAGATACGCAGTATTTT. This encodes CASSLATGALAGLGDTQYF.

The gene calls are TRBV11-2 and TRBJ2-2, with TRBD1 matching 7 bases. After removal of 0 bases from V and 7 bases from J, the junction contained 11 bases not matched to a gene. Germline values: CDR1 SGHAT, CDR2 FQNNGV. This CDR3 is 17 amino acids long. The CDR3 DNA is TGTGCCAGCAGCTTAGAAGGCGTAGGGGGCATTAACGGGGAGCTGTTTTTT. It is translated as CASSLEGVGGINGELFF. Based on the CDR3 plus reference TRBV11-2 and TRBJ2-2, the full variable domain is EAGVAQSPRYKIIEKRQSVAFWCNPISGHATLYWYQQILGQGPKLLIQFQNNGVVDDSQLPKDRFSAERLKGVDSTLKIQPAKLEDSAVYLCASSLEGVGGINGELFFGEGSRLTVL.

The CDR3, as DNA: TGTGCCTGGTCACGAGGTGGTGCTTTCTTT. Its translation is CAWSRGGAFF. This rearrangement joins TRBV30 to TRBJ1-1, with D unresolved. V gave up 5 bases and J gave up 11 bases, with 12 bases separating them. The CDR3 runs to 10 residues. Per the germline V gene, CDR1 is GTSNPN and CDR2 is SVGIG (reference sequence).

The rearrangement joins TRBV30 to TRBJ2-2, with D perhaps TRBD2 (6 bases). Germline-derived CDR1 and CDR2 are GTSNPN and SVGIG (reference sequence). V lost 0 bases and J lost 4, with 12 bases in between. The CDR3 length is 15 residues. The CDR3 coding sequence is TGTGCCTGGAGTGTAGGAGGGCCCTTCACCGGGGAGCTGTTTTTT. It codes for CAWSVGGPFTGELFF.

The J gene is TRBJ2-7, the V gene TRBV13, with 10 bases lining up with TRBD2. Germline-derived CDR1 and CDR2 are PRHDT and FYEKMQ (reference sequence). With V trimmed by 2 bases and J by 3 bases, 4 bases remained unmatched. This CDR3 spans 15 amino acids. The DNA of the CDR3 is TGTGCCAGCAGCTTAAGCGGGGGGGCCATCTACGAGCAGTACTTC. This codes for CASSLSGGAIYEQYF.

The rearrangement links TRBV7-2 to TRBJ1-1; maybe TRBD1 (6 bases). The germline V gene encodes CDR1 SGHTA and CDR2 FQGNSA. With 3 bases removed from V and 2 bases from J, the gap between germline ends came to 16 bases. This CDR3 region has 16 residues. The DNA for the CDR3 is TGTGCCAGCAGCTTCCGGTGGGGGGGCGGCAACACTGAAGCTTTCTTT. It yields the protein CASSFRWGGGNTEAFF. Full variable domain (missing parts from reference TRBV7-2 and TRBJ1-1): GAGVSQSPSNKVTEKGKDVELRCDPISGHTALYWYRQSLGQGLEFLIYFQGNSAPDKSGLPSDRFSAERTGGSVSTLTIQRTQQEDSAVYLCASSFRWGGGNTEAFFGQGTRLTVV.

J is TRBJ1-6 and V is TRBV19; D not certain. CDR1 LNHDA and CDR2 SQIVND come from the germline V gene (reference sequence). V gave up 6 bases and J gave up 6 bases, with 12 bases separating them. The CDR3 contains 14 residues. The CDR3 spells CASSFLQSNSPLHF. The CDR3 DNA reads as TGTGCCAGTAGCTTCTTACAGTCTAATTCACCCCTCCACTTT.

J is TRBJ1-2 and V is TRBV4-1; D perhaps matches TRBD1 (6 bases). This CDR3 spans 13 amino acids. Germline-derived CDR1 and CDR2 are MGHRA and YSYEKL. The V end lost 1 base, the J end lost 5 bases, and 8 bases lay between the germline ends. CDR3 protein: CASSQGTAYGYTF. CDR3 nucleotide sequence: TGCGCCAGCAGCCAAGGGACAGCGTATGGCTACACCTTC.

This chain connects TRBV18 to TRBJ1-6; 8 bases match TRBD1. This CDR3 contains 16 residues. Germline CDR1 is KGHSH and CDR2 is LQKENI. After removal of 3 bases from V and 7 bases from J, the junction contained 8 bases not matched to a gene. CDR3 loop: CASSPGRGQENSPLHF. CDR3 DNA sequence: TGTGCCAGCTCACCGGGTAGGGGACAGGAGAATTCACCCCTCCACTTT.

CDR3 in DNA: TGCGCCAGCAGCCAAGTTGGCCTTAACTATGGCTACACCTTC. Encoded protein: CASSQVGLNYGYTF. The chain joins TRBV4-3 to TRBJ1-2; D ambiguous. The CDR3 has 14 residues. Deletions cut 1 base from V and 1 base from J, with 7 bases between. Germline CDR1 LGHNA, CDR2 YSLEER.

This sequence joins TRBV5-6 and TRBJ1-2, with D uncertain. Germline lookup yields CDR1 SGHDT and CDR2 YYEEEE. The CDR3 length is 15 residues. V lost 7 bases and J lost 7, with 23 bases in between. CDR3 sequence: CASLSGDGQWVGYTF. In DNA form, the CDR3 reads TGTGCCAGCCTTTCGGGAGACGGGCAATGGGTTGGCTACACCTTC.

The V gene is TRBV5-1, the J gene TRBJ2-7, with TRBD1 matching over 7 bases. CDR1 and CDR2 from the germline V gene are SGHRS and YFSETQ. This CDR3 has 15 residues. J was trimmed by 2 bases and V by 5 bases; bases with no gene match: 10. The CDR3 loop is CASRPAGGTAYEQYF. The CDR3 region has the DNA TGCGCCAGCAGGCCCGCAGGGGGAACTGCCTACGAGCAGTACTTC.

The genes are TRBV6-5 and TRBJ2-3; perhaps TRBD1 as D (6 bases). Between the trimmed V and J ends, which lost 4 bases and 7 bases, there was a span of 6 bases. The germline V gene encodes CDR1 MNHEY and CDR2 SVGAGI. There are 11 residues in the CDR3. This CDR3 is CASSWGHTQYF. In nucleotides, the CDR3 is TGTGCCAGCAGTTGGGGGCATACGCAGTATTTT.

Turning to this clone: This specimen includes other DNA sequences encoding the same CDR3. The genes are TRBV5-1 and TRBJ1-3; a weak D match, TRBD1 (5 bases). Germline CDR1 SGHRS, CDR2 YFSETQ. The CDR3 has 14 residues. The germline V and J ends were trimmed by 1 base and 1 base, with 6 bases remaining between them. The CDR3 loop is CASSLQGSGNTIYF. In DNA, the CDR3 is TGCGCCAGCAGCTTGCAGGGATCTGGAAACACCATATATTTT.

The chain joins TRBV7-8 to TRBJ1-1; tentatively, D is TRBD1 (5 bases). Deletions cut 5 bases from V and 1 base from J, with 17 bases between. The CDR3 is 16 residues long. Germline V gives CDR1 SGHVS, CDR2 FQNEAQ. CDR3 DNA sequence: TGTGCCAGCAGCCCCGGGGGGTCGGGCCCGAACACTGAAGCTTTCTTT. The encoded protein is CASSPGGSGPNTEAFF.

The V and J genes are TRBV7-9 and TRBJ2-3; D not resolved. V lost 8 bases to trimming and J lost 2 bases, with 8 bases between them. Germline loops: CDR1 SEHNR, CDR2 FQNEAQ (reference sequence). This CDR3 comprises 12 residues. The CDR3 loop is CASQRFTDTQYF. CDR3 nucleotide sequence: TGTGCCAGCCAGCGATTCACAGATACGCAGTATTTT.

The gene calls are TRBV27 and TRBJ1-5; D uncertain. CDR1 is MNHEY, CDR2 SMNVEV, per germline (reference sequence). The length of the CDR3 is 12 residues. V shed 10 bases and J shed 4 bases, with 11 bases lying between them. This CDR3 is CATREGNQPQHF. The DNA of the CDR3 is TGTGCCACCCGCGAGGGTAATCAGCCCCAGCATTTT.

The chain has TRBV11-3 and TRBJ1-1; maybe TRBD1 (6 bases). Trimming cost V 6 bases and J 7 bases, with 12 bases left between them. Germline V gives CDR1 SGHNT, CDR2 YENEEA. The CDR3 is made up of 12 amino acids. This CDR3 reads CASSRRGGEAFF. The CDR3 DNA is TGTGCCAGCAGTCGCAGGGGCGGTGAAGCTTTCTTT.

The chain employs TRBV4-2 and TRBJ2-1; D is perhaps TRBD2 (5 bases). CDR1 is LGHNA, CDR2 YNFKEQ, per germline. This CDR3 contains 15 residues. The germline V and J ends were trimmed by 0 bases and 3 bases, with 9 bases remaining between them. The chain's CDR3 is CASSQEAENYNEQFF. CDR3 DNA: TGTGCCAGCAGCCAAGAAGCGGAAAACTACAATGAGCAGTTCTTC.

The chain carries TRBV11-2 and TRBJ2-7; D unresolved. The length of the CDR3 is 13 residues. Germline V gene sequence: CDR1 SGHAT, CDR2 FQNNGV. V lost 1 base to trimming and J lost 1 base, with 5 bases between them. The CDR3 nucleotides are TGTGCCAGCAGCTTAGCGTCTTCCTACGAGCAGTACTTC. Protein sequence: CASSLASSYEQYF.

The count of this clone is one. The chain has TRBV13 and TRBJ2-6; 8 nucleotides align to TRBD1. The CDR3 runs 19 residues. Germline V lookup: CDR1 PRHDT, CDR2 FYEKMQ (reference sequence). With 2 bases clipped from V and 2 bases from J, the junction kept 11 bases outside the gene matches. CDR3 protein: CASSLRRGQGVAGANVLTF. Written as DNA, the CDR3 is TGTGCCAGCAGCTTAAGGAGAGGACAGGGTGTGGCTGGGGCCAACGTCCTGACTTTC.

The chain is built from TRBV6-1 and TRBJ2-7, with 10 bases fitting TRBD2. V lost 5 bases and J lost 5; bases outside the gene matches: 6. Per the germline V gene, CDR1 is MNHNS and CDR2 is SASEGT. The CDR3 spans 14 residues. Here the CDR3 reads CASSPGTSENEQYF. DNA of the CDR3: TGTGCCAGCAGTCCCGGGACTAGCGAGAACGAGCAGTACTTC.